The rows below give T cell receptor beta chains drawn from one sample of a study of T cell responses to AZD1222 COVID-19 vaccine. The assay was immunoSEQ multiplex PCR, and TCRdb's table has in-frame clones only and misses some. Counted here are some 120,000 clones, more than 65% occurring once; the ten biggest clones make up about 27%. The sample was peripheral blood, taken 28 days after the second AZD1222 dose. Receptor source: an adult who received the AZD1222 COVID-19 vaccine. The CDR3 runs from the conserved cysteine through the conserved F or W. The D gene is left open where the match is weak. Clone size is shown for a subset of rows, as once, few, many or a class of expanded clone.

D gene: TRBD1
clone size: NA
J gene: TRBJ1-2
CDR3 length: 13
V gene: TRBV16
CDR3 DNA: TGTGCCAGCAGCCCAGACAGGGGGTATGGCTACACCTTC
CDR3 protein: CASSPDRGYGYTF

D gene: TRBD1
clone size: once
J gene: TRBJ1-5
CDR3 length: 15
V gene: TRBV5-4
CDR3 DNA: TGTGCCAGCAGCTTGGACAGGGGGGCAAATCAGCCCCAGCATTTT
CDR3 protein: CASSLDRGANQPQHF

D gene: NA
clone size: NA
J gene: TRBJ1-6
CDR3 length: 17
V gene: TRBV3-1/TRBV3-2
CDR3 DNA: TGTGCCAGCAGGGACAGACCCCAGGGCTCCTATAATTCACCCCTCCACTTT
CDR3 protein: CASRDRPQGSYNSPLHF

D gene: NA
clone size: NA
J gene: TRBJ1-1
CDR3 length: 13
V gene: TRBV9
CDR3 DNA: TGTGCCAGCAGCCTAGGACAGAACACTGAAGCTTTCTTT
CDR3 protein: CASSLGQNTEAFF

D gene: TRBD1
clone size: NA
J gene: TRBJ1-6
CDR3 length: 17
V gene: TRBV9
CDR3 DNA: TGTGCCAGCAGCGCGAGCACAGGGGCCCTCTATAATTCACCCCTCCACTTT
CDR3 protein: CASSASTGALYNSPLHF

D gene: NA
clone size: NA
J gene: TRBJ2-2
CDR3 length: 14
V gene: TRBV6-5
CDR3 DNA: TGTGCCCTTGGGGGCCGGCTAAGCACCGGGGAGCTGTTTTTT
CDR3 protein: CALGGRLSTGELFF

D gene: NA
clone size: NA
J gene: TRBJ2-7
CDR3 length: 14
V gene: TRBV2
CDR3 DNA: TGTGCCAGCAGTGAAGAGGCCGTCTGGAGCGAGCAGTACTTC
CDR3 protein: CASSEEAVWSEQYF

D gene: NA
clone size: NA
J gene: TRBJ2-1
CDR3 length: 13
V gene: TRBV6-5
CDR3 DNA: TGTGCCAGCAGTCGTTTCTCCTACAATGAGCAGTTCTTC
CDR3 protein: CASSRFSYNEQFF

D gene: NA
clone size: NA
J gene: TRBJ1-3
CDR3 length: 15
V gene: TRBV6-5
CDR3 DNA: TGTGCCAGCACGATGGACCCCCTCTCTGGAAACACCATATATTTT
CDR3 protein: CASTMDPLSGNTIYF

D gene: NA
clone size: few
J gene: TRBJ1-1
CDR3 length: 13
V gene: TRBV2
CDR3 DNA: TGTGCCAGCAGTGAGGGTCCGGGCACTGAAGCTTTCTTT
CDR3 protein: CASSEGPGTEAFF

D gene: NA
clone size: NA
J gene: TRBJ1-4
CDR3 length: 17
V gene: TRBV18
CDR3 DNA: TGTGCCAGCTCACCACCGCGGGGGCTGTCCACTAATGAAAAACTGTTTTTT
CDR3 protein: CASSPPRGLSTNEKLFF

D gene: NA
clone size: NA
J gene: TRBJ2-4
CDR3 length: 17
V gene: TRBV7-2
CDR3 DNA: TGTGCCAGCAGCCCCCAACCCGGACAGATAGCCAAAAACATTCAGTACTTC
CDR3 protein: CASSPQPGQIAKNIQYF

D gene: NA
clone size: few
J gene: TRBJ1-2
CDR3 length: 13
V gene: TRBV2
CDR3 DNA: TGTGCCAGCAGTCCGGGGGGGCGTTCTGGCTACACCTTC
CDR3 protein: CASSPGGRSGYTF

D gene: NA
clone size: NA
J gene: TRBJ1-4
CDR3 length: 13
V gene: TRBV29-1
CDR3 DNA: TGCAGCGCCACGGGGGGTGATAATGAAAAACTGTTTTTT
CDR3 protein: CSATGGDNEKLFF

D gene: TRBD1
clone size: NA
J gene: TRBJ1-4
CDR3 length: 15
V gene: TRBV6-5
CDR3 DNA: TGTGCCAGCGGGACAGCCTTTCGGGAGCGAGAAAAACTGTTTTTT
CDR3 protein: CASGTAFREREKLFF

D gene: NA
clone size: once
J gene: TRBJ2-1
CDR3 length: 15
V gene: TRBV7-9
CDR3 DNA: TGTGCCAGCAGCCCCAAGCCTAGGTACGGGAATGAGCAGTTCTTC
CDR3 protein: CASSPKPRYGNEQFF

D gene: NA
clone size: NA
J gene: TRBJ1-1
CDR3 length: 13
V gene: TRBV5-3
CDR3 DNA: TGTGCCAGACCCCCCGGGGAACCAGCCGGAGCTTTCTTT
CDR3 protein: CARPPGEPAGAFF

D gene: TRBD2
clone size: NA
J gene: TRBJ2-3
CDR3 length: 15
V gene: TRBV6-5
CDR3 DNA: TGTGCCACCCATCGGACTAGCGGGGGGGCATATACGCAGTATTTT
CDR3 protein: CATHRTSGGAYTQYF

D gene: NA
clone size: NA
J gene: TRBJ1-1
CDR3 length: 13
V gene: TRBV19
CDR3 DNA: TGTGCCAGTAGGGGGACCCTGAACACTGAAGCTTTCTTT
CDR3 protein: CASRGTLNTEAFF

D gene: NA
clone size: few
J gene: TRBJ2-2
CDR3 length: 13
V gene: TRBV12-3/TRBV12-4
CDR3 DNA: TGTGCCAGCAGTTTGGCCCGGACCGGGGAGCTGTTTTTT
CDR3 protein: CASSLARTGELFF

D gene: TRBD1
clone size: NA
J gene: TRBJ1-6
CDR3 length: 17
V gene: TRBV10-3
CDR3 DNA: TGTGCCATCAGCGCTACAGGGGGCCCTTACTATAATTCACCCCTCCACTTT
CDR3 protein: CAISATGGPYYNSPLHF

D gene: TRBD1
clone size: NA
J gene: TRBJ2-1
CDR3 length: 14
V gene: TRBV28
CDR3 DNA: TGTGCCAGCCAGGGGACAGGAGATTACAATGAGCAGTTCTTC
CDR3 protein: CASQGTGDYNEQFF

D gene: NA
clone size: NA
J gene: TRBJ2-7
CDR3 length: 13
V gene: TRBV12-3/TRBV12-4
CDR3 DNA: TGTGCCAGCAGTTTAAAGGGGGCCTACGAGCAGTACTTC
CDR3 protein: CASSLKGAYEQYF

D gene: TRBD1
clone size: NA
J gene: TRBJ2-2
CDR3 length: 16
V gene: TRBV5-1
CDR3 DNA: TGCGCCAGCAGCTTCGGGACAGGGGGTAACACCGGGGAGCTGTTTTTT
CDR3 protein: CASSFGTGGNTGELFF

D gene: NA
clone size: NA
J gene: TRBJ2-7
CDR3 length: 14
V gene: TRBV21-1
CDR3 DNA: TGTGCCAGCAGCAAAAACAGGGGAGACTACGAGCAGTACTTC
CDR3 protein: CASSKNRGDYEQYF

D gene: NA
clone size: once
J gene: TRBJ1-2
CDR3 length: 13
V gene: TRBV10-3
CDR3 DNA: TGTGCCATCAGTGAGGGCCAGGGTAATGGCTACACCTTC
CDR3 protein: CAISEGQGNGYTF

D gene: NA
clone size: NA
J gene: TRBJ2-3
CDR3 length: 16
V gene: TRBV24-1
CDR3 DNA: TGTGCCACCAGTGGGGGGACGGACAGCTACACAGATACGCAGTATTTT
CDR3 protein: CATSGGTDSYTDTQYF

D gene: TRBD1
clone size: NA
J gene: TRBJ1-2
CDR3 length: 13
V gene: TRBV2
CDR3 DNA: TGTGCCAGCCTCAGGGGGGTTAACTATGGCTACACCTTC
CDR3 protein: CASLRGVNYGYTF

D gene: NA
clone size: NA
J gene: TRBJ1-2
CDR3 length: 15
V gene: TRBV6-5
CDR3 DNA: TGTGCCAGCAGTTACTCGAATAGGGGAGGAGGTGGCTACACCTTC
CDR3 protein: CASSYSNRGGGGYTF

D gene: NA
clone size: NA
J gene: TRBJ1-2
CDR3 length: 16
V gene: TRBV10-3
CDR3 DNA: TGTGCCATCAGTGTTGGGTCTGGGACAACCAACTATGGCTACACCTTC
CDR3 protein: CAISVGSGTTNYGYTF

D gene: NA
clone size: NA
J gene: TRBJ1-5
CDR3 length: 15
V gene: TRBV7-9
CDR3 DNA: TGTGCCAGCAGCAGGGACGGGGCGGGCAATCAGCCCCAGCATTTT
CDR3 protein: CASSRDGAGNQPQHF

D gene: TRBD1
clone size: NA
J gene: TRBJ1-5
CDR3 length: 14
V gene: TRBV6-5
CDR3 DNA: TGTGCCAGCAGGTCGGGACAGACAAATCAGCCCCAGCATTTT
CDR3 protein: CASRSGQTNQPQHF

D gene: TRBD1
clone size: NA
J gene: TRBJ1-4
CDR3 length: 14
V gene: TRBV6-5
CDR3 DNA: TGTGCCAGCAGCCGACAGGGGGGTAATGAAAAACTGTTTTTT
CDR3 protein: CASSRQGGNEKLFF

D gene: NA
clone size: NA
J gene: TRBJ1-1
CDR3 length: 15
V gene: TRBV28
CDR3 DNA: TGTGCCAGCAGTTTACCCTCGTTGATGAACACTGAAGCTTTCTTT
CDR3 protein: CASSLPSLMNTEAFF

D gene: NA
clone size: NA
J gene: TRBJ1-1
CDR3 length: 14
V gene: TRBV6-5
CDR3 DNA: TGTGCCAGCAGGGACAGAGCGTCGAACACTGAAGCTTTCTTT
CDR3 protein: CASRDRASNTEAFF

D gene: TRBD1
clone size: NA
J gene: TRBJ2-7
CDR3 length: 15
V gene: TRBV7-7
CDR3 DNA: TGTGCTAGCAGCCCCGGGACAGGGGCTATGTACGAGCAGTACTTC
CDR3 protein: CASSPGTGAMYEQYF

D gene: TRBD1
clone size: NA
J gene: TRBJ1-1
CDR3 length: 14
V gene: TRBV5-1
CDR3 DNA: TGCGCCAGCAGCCCACAGGGGACGGGCACTGAAGCTTTCTTT
CDR3 protein: CASSPQGTGTEAFF

D gene: NA
clone size: NA
J gene: TRBJ1-2
CDR3 length: 14
V gene: TRBV7-2
CDR3 DNA: TGTGCCAGCAGCCCCCCGGGAGTCAACTATGGCTACACCTTC
CDR3 protein: CASSPPGVNYGYTF

D gene: NA
clone size: NA
J gene: TRBJ1-6
CDR3 length: 15
V gene: TRBV7-9
CDR3 DNA: TGTGCCAGCAGCTTTAGTGGGGTCGATAATTCACCCCTCCACTTT
CDR3 protein: CASSFSGVDNSPLHF

D gene: NA
clone size: few
J gene: TRBJ1-6
CDR3 length: 17
V gene: TRBV2
CDR3 DNA: TGTGCCAGCAGGAAGGAGGTGGGTCGGCCCTATAATTCACCCCTCCACTTT
CDR3 protein: CASRKEVGRPYNSPLHF

D gene: TRBD1
clone size: few
J gene: TRBJ2-1
CDR3 length: 15
V gene: TRBV6-5
CDR3 DNA: TGTGCCAGCAGTTACGAGGACAGGGTCATCCATGAGCAGTTCTTC
CDR3 protein: CASSYEDRVIHEQFF

D gene: NA
clone size: NA
J gene: TRBJ1-1
CDR3 length: 13
V gene: TRBV3-1/TRBV3-2
CDR3 DNA: TGTGCCAGCACCCCGGGACACCACACTGAAGCTTTCTTT
CDR3 protein: CASTPGHHTEAFF

D gene: NA
clone size: once
J gene: TRBJ1-3
CDR3 length: 13
V gene: TRBV12-3/TRBV12-4
CDR3 DNA: TGTGCCAGCACAATAGTTTCTGGAAACACCATATATTTT
CDR3 protein: CASTIVSGNTIYF

D gene: NA
clone size: NA
J gene: TRBJ1-2
CDR3 length: 13
V gene: TRBV28
CDR3 DNA: TGTGCCAGCAGTAACGTTCCTCACTATGGCTACACCTTC
CDR3 protein: CASSNVPHYGYTF

D gene: TRBD1
clone size: NA
J gene: TRBJ2-7
CDR3 length: 15
V gene: TRBV5-1
CDR3 DNA: TGCGCCAGCAGCTTGACAGGGGGCTCCTCCTACGAGCAGTACTTC
CDR3 protein: CASSLTGGSSYEQYF

D gene: NA
clone size: NA
J gene: TRBJ1-5
CDR3 length: 14
V gene: TRBV5-6
CDR3 DNA: TGTGCCAGCAGCTTGATCGGGCGGAATCAGCCCCAGCATTTT
CDR3 protein: CASSLIGRNQPQHF

D gene: TRBD1
clone size: NA
J gene: TRBJ1-6
CDR3 length: 16
V gene: TRBV5-1
CDR3 DNA: TGCGCCAGCAGCTGGGGGGGACAGGGATATCAATCACCCCTCCACTTT
CDR3 protein: CASSWGGQGYQSPLHF

D gene: NA
clone size: NA
J gene: TRBJ1-2
CDR3 length: 14
V gene: TRBV7-9
CDR3 DNA: TGTGCCAGCAGCTTACAGGGCAGTTCATGGGGCTACACCTTC
CDR3 protein: CASSLQGSSWGYTF

D gene: NA
clone size: NA
J gene: TRBJ1-2
CDR3 length: 13
V gene: TRBV6-5
CDR3 DNA: TGTGCCAGCAGTCGCAGACAGGACTATGGCTACACCTTC
CDR3 protein: CASSRRQDYGYTF